This T cell receptor (beta chain) was recovered during a study of shared T cell receptors in the human thymus. The V end was cut by 3 bases, the J end by 2 bases, with 16 bases between. Germline V gene data show CDR1 as SGHVS and CDR2 as FNYEAQ. The CDR3 runs to 16 residues. The method was immunoSEQ multiplex PCR; TCRdb's version includes in-frame clones alone and lacks a portion of them. The repertoire holds hundreds of thousands of clones, with 70% to 90% as singletons. The same specimen was also included in a second study, on human thymus T cells. That work contributes: Obtained as resections during corrective heart surgery, the thymus tissue was then studied. The authors found apparently biased V and J gene usage in thymic and blood repertoires.

The receptor was isolated from a girl younger than two with a congenital heart defect. V gene TRBV7-6 combines with J gene TRBJ2-5; tentative D call: TRBD1 (6 bases). Material: thymocytes. DNA for the CDR3: TGTGCCAGCAGCTTGTCCCAACAGGGTTTTCAAGAGACCCAGTACTTC. This encodes CASSLSQQGFQETQYF.